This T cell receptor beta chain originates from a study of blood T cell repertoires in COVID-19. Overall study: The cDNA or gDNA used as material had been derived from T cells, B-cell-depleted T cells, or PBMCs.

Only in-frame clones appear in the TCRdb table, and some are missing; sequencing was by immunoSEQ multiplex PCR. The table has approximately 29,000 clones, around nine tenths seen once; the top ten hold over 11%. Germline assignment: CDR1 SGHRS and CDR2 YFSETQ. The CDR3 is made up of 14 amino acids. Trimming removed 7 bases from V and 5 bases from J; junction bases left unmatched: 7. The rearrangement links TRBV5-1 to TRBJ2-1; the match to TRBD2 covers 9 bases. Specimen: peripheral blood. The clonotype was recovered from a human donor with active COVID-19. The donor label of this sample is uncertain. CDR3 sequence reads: CASQLSGGHNEQFF. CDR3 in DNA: TGCGCCAGCCAGCTTAGCGGGGGCCACAATGAGCAGTTCTTC.